One sample yielded the 13 T cell receptor beta chains listed below, sequenced in a study of radiation and T cells in renal cell carcinoma. Repertoires were generated with immunoSEQ multiplex PCR, while TCRdb's copy carries only in-frame clones and drops some. The sample lists about 20,000 clones, 50% to 65% occurring once. Treatment given: 15 Gy SBRT to primary tumor, nephrectomy 4 weeks later. Sequenced here: tumor tissue, sampled from a patient whose treatment included radiotherapy and nephrectomy. These receptors all stem from a woman between 65 and 79 years old with renal cell carcinoma.

Regarding this clone: This sample also contains other DNA sequences that code for the same CDR3. The chain employs TRBV4-3 and TRBJ2-7, with 10 positions matching TRBD2. Unmatched junction bases numbered 6, after V lost 0 bases and J lost 4 bases. The germline V gene has CDR1 LGHNA and CDR2 YSLEER. This CDR3 has 16 amino acids. The DNA of the CDR3 is TGCGCCAGCAGCCAAGAAGGCAGCGGGGGGGCATACGAGCAGTACTTC. Amino acids: CASSQEGSGGAYEQYF.

V gene TRBV19 combines with J gene TRBJ2-5; 7 nucleotides align to TRBD2. The V segment lost 3 bases and the J segment 1 base; nucleotides outside the gene matches: 8. Germline V gives CDR1 LNHDA, CDR2 SQIVND (reference sequence). This CDR3 has 16 residues. In nucleotides, the CDR3 is TGTGCCAGTAGTATCGCGGGGGTGGTAGGCCAAGAGACCCAGTACTTC. It translates to CASSIAGVVGQETQYF.

V usage is TRBV7-2 and J usage is TRBJ2-2; 9 bases line up with TRBD1. This CDR3 has 17 amino acids. Germline V gives CDR1 SGHTA, CDR2 FQGNSA. The junction had 10 bases not matched to a gene; V was cut back by 4 bases and J by 4 bases. CDR3 amino acids: CASSSAEGQGITGELFF. Here the CDR3 DNA reads TGTGCCAGCAGCTCCGCGGAGGGACAGGGTATCACCGGGGAGCTGTTTTTT.

The chain joins TRBV5-1 to TRBJ1-1; 7 bases fit TRBD1. The CDR3 runs 15 residues. Germline assignment: CDR1 SGHRS and CDR2 YFSETQ. The J segment lost 0 bases and the V segment lost 4 bases, leaving 6 bases of the junction unmatched. CDR3 amino acids: CASSTQTGLNTEAFF. The DNA of the CDR3 is TGCGCCAGCAGCACCCAGACAGGGCTGAACACTGAAGCTTTCTTT.

The chain has TRBV5-6 and TRBJ2-5; 8 bases are a match to TRBD1. Germline CDR1 and CDR2: SGHDT and YYEEEE. The length of the CDR3 is 15 residues. The V segment lost 4 bases and the J segment 2 bases; nucleotides outside the gene matches: 7. This CDR3 reads CASSGNRGRQETQYF. In nucleotides, the CDR3 is TGTGCCAGCAGCGGAAACAGGGGGAGGCAAGAGACCCAGTACTTC.

This chain connects TRBV11-3 to TRBJ2-7; D not resolved. The V and J ends lost 1 base and 3 bases respectively, with 10 bases between them. Germline-derived CDR1 and CDR2 are SGHNT and YENEEA. The CDR3 consists of 14 residues. The DNA for the CDR3 is TGTGCCAGCAGCTTAGGACACGCGAACTACGAGCAGTACTTC. Translating it yields CASSLGHANYEQYF.

The chain is built from TRBV29-1 and TRBJ2-3, with 7 nucleotides matching TRBD2. This CDR3 is 12 amino acids long. Germline V lookup: CDR1 SQVTM, CDR2 ANQGSEA. V lost 3 bases, J lost 4 bases, and 1 base stayed unmatched. The DNA of the CDR3 is TGCAGCGTTGAGGCGGGGGCAGATACGCAGTATTTT. Its translation: CSVEAGADTQYF.

The chain joins TRBV5-1 to TRBJ2-5; weak D call: TRBD2 (5 bases). The germline CDR1 and CDR2 sequences are SGHRS and YFSETQ. The V end lost 4 bases, the J end lost 5 bases, and 15 bases lay between the germline ends. The CDR3 runs 14 residues. CDR3 sequence (DNA): TGCGCCAGCAGCGGCGGAGGAGGCGCCGAGACCCAGTACTTC. It is translated as CASSGGGGAETQYF.

The rearrangement joins TRBV19 to TRBJ1-1, with D unclear. Germline V gene data show CDR1 as LNHDA and CDR2 as SQIVND (reference sequence). The CDR3 is 11 residues long. The ends were cut back, 5 bases at V and 7 bases at J, with 8 bases in the middle. Written as DNA, the CDR3 is TGTGCCAGTAGTGAACAGAATGAAGCTTTCTTT. This sequence encodes CASSEQNEAFF.

Only one count was recorded for this clone. This rearrangement joins TRBV7-9 to TRBJ2-5, with 7 positions matching TRBD1. Germline CDR1 SEHNR, CDR2 FQNEAQ (reference sequence). CDR3 size: 14 residues. The trim removed 5 bases at V and 2 bases at J, leaving 5 bases unmatched. CDR3 protein: CASSNRQGQETQYF. In nucleotides, the CDR3 is TGTGCCAGCAGCAACCGACAGGGACAAGAGACCCAGTACTTC.

This sequence joins TRBV6-6 and TRBJ2-7; D gene unclear. The CDR3 extends over 12 amino acids. Trimming removed 2 bases from V and 7 bases from J, with 9 bases in between. Germline CDR1 is MNHNY and CDR2 is SVGAGI (reference sequence). CDR3 nucleotides: TGTGCCAGCAGTTACGCCGGTAGGGAGCAGTACTTC. It specifies CASSYAGREQYF.

The J gene is TRBJ1-5, the V gene TRBV7-3; 9 bases line up with TRBD1. The J segment lost 2 bases and the V segment lost 4 bases, leaving 3 bases of the junction unmatched. Germline lookup yields CDR1 SGHTA and CDR2 FQGTGA. The CDR3 loop spans 15 amino acids. In DNA form, the CDR3 reads TGTGCCAGCAGCTCACGGACAGGGGGCAATCAGCCCCAGCATTTT. It codes for CASSSRTGGNQPQHF.

The chain couples TRBV28 to TRBJ1-5, with TRBD1 matching over 8 bases. Germline CDR1 reads MDHEN; CDR2 reads SYDVKM. Trimming removed 4 bases from V and 5 bases from J; junction bases left unmatched: 7. CDR3 length: 15 residues. CDR3 DNA: TGTGCCAGCAGTTCTGGACAGGGAATCGATCAGCCCCAGCATTTT. This encodes CASSSGQGIDQPQHF.